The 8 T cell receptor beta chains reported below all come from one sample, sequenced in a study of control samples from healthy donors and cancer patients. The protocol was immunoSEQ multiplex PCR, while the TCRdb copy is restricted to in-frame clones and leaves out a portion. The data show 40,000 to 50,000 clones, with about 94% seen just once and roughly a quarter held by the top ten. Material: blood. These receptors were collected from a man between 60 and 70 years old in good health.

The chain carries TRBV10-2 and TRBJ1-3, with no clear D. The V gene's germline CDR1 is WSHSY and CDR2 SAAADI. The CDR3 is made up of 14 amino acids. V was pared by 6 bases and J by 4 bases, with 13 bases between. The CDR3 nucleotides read TGCGCCAGCAGCGCCGGCCAAAGGGGAAACACCATATATTTT. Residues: CASSAGQRGNTIYF.

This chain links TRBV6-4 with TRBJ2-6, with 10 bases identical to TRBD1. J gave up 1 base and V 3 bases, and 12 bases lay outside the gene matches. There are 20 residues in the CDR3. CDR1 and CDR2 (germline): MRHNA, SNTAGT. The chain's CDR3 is CASSDSGQGYIPSGANVLTF. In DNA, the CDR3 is TGTGCCAGCAGTGATTCGGGACAGGGGTATATCCCATCTGGGGCCAACGTCCTGACTTTC.

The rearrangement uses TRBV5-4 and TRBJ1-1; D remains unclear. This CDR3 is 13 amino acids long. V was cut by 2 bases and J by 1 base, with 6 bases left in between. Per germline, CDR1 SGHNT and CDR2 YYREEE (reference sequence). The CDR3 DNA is TGTGCCAGCAGCTTTTGGGGGAACACTGAAGCTTTCTTT. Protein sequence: CASSFWGNTEAFF.

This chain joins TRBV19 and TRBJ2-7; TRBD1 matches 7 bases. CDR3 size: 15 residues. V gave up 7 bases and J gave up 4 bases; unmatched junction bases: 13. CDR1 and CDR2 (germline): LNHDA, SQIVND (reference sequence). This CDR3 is CASTLGGTGPYEQYF. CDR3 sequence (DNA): TGTGCCAGTACCCTAGGGGGCACAGGCCCGTACGAGCAGTACTTC.

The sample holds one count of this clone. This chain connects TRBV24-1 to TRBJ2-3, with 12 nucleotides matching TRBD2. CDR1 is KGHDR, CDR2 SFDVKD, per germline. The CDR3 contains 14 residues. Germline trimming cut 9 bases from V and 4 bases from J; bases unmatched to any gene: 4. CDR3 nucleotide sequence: TGTGCCACCGGACTAGCGGGAAGCGCAGATACGCAGTATTTT. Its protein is CATGLAGSADTQYF.

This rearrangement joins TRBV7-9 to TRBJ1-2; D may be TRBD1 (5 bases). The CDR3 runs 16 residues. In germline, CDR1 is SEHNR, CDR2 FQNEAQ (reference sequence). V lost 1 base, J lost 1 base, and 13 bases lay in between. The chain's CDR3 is CASSLGQGFLNYGYTF. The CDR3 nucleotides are TGTGCCAGCAGCTTAGGGCAGGGATTCCTTAACTATGGCTACACCTTC.

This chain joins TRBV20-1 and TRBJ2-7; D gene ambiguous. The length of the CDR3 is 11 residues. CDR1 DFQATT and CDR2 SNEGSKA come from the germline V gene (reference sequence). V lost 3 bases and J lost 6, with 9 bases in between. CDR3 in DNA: TGCAGTGCTAGCCCTGGAGCCGAGCAGTACTTC. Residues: CSASPGAEQYF.

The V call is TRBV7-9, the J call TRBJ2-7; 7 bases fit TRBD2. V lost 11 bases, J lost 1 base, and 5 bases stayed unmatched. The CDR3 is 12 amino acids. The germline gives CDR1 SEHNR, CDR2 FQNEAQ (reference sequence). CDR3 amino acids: CAGGRASYEQYF. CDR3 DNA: TGTGCCGGGGGGAGGGCTTCCTACGAGCAGTACTTC.